Below, one TCR beta chain is given with its context. Repertoires were generated with immunoSEQ multiplex PCR, while TCRdb's copy carries only in-frame clones and drops some. The repertoire holds tens of thousands of clones, with about 79% as singletons. The data stem from a study of OX40 agonist ivuxolimab in advanced cancers. The wider study: Prior anti-PD-1, anti-PD-L1 or anti-CTLA-4 therapy was allowed; 35% to 40% had some.

The specimen comprised CD4+ or CD8+ T cells sorted from blood, sampled in a trial of the OX40 agonist ivuxolimab. This TCR derives from an adult with an advanced solid tumor such as melanoma, head and neck, liver or kidney cancer.

This chain's CDR3 is CASSLRVGMAYNEQFF. As DNA, the CDR3 is TGTGCCAGCAGCTTACGGGTCGGAATGGCCTACAATGAGCAGTTCTTC. This chain connects TRBV11-2 to TRBJ2-1; D is unresolved. In germline, CDR1 is SGHAT, CDR2 FQNNGV. The CDR3 length is 16 residues. V dropped 2 bases and J dropped 2 bases, with 13 bases sitting between them.